The next 26 T cell receptor beta chains were all read from a single sample in a study of blood T cell repertoires in COVID-19. The assay was immunoSEQ multiplex PCR, and TCRdb's table has in-frame clones only and misses some. This sample has roughly 100,000 clones, with about 90% found just once. Input material: peripheral blood. Receptors originate from a human donor with COVID-19, enrolled during active disease. The donor label of this sample is uncertain.

The chain links TRBV29-1 to TRBJ2-5, with a possible D match to TRBD1 (6 bases). V lost 4 bases and J 5 bases, leaving 14 bases between the germline ends. Looked up from germline, CDR1 is SQVTM and CDR2 is ANQGSEA. The CDR3 is 13 amino acids. In DNA, the CDR3 is TGCAGCGTTGGGTTGGGGGCCGGGGAGACCCAGTACTTC. Translating gives CSVGLGAGETQYF.

This chain connects TRBV11-2 to TRBJ1-1; tentatively, D is TRBD1 (6 bases). CDR1 SGHAT and CDR2 FQNNGV come from the germline V gene. With 4 bases removed from V and 6 bases from J, the gap between germline ends came to 12 bases. CDR3 size: 13 residues. CDR3 residues: CASSSNRVAEAFF. The CDR3 DNA is TGTGCCAGCAGCTCAAACAGGGTGGCTGAAGCTTTCTTT.

The rearrangement links TRBV7-3 to TRBJ2-7; weak D call: TRBD1 (6 bases). The CDR3 spans 13 residues. Germline CDR1 is SGHTA and CDR2 is FQGTGA. V was cut by 5 bases and J by 5 bases, with 13 bases left in between. In nucleotides, the CDR3 is TGTGCCAGCAGCCCCGAGCAGGGGCACGAGCAGTACTTC. Its translation: CASSPEQGHEQYF.

The rearrangement uses TRBV24-1 and TRBJ2-7, with 9 bases that match TRBD1. V gave up 2 bases and J gave up 2 bases; unmatched junction bases: 6. The CDR3 is 16 residues long. From germline, CDR1 is KGHDR and CDR2 SFDVKD. The DNA of the CDR3 is TGTGCCACCAGTGATTCCATGGACAGGGGCACCTACGAGCAGTACTTC. Protein sequence: CATSDSMDRGTYEQYF.

The chain combines TRBV6-4 with TRBJ1-5; TRBD1 might be the D (6 bases). Trimming took off 3 bases at V and 5 bases at J, with 8 bases between the two ends. CDR3 length equals 13 residues. Germline values: CDR1 MRHNA, CDR2 SNTAGT. CDR3 bases: TGTGCCAGCAGTGAACAGGGTGATCAGCCCCAGCATTTT. This translates into CASSEQGDQPQHF.

A single count supports this clone. The rearrangement uses TRBV6-5 and TRBJ2-6; 8 nucleotides line up with TRBD1. Germline V CDR1 and CDR2: MNHEY, SVGAGI. V was pared by 6 bases and J by 4 bases, with 5 bases of the junction left unmatched. This CDR3 spans 15 amino acids. The CDR3 sequence: CASSPRGLGANVLTF. The DNA of the CDR3 is TGTGCCAGCAGCCCCAGGGGGCTCGGGGCCAACGTCCTGACTTTC.

This chain connects TRBV5-4 to TRBJ1-5, with a possible D match to TRBD1 (5 bases). Per the germline V gene, CDR1 is SGHNT and CDR2 is YYREEE (reference sequence). Trimming cost V 3 bases and J 7 bases, with 17 bases left between them. The CDR3 runs 15 residues. In DNA form, the CDR3 reads TGTGCCAGCAGCTCTTCACCCGGGGGGGACCAGCCCCAGCATTTT. Amino acids: CASSSSPGGDQPQHF.

This clone has a single count. This chain connects TRBV13 to TRBJ2-1, with 8 bases identical to TRBD1. The ends lost 5 bases at V and 6 bases at J; junction bases unmatched: 9. This CDR3 has 15 residues. Germline V gives CDR1 PRHDT, CDR2 FYEKMQ (reference sequence). DNA for the CDR3: TGTGCCAGCAGCCTCGGACAGGGTTGGTCCAATGAGCAGTTCTTC. Its translation: CASSLGQGWSNEQFF.

The chain recombines TRBV5-1 with TRBJ1-2; TRBD1 aligns across 7 bases. The CDR3 is 14 amino acids. V trimming: 4 bases; J trimming: 7 bases; junction bases outside the gene matches: 10. Germline CDR1 reads SGHRS; CDR2 reads YFSETQ. CDR3 loop: CASSQGQLFGGYTF. CDR3 nucleotide sequence: TGCGCCAGCAGCCAGGGACAGTTATTCGGTGGCTACACCTTC.

The chain recombines TRBV5-6 with TRBJ1-1, with D hard to call. This CDR3 comprises 13 residues. Trimming removed 0 bases at V and 3 bases at J, with 6 bases between. Germline V CDR1 and CDR2: SGHDT, YYEEEE. The CDR3 loop reads CASSLVSDTEAFF. As DNA, the CDR3 is TGTGCCAGCAGCTTGGTCTCGGACACTGAAGCTTTCTTT.

This chain links TRBV5-1 with TRBJ2-2, with TRBD1 matching over 7 bases. V shed 4 bases and J 0 bases; nucleotides not matched to a gene: 3. The CDR3 has 15 amino acids. Germline values: CDR1 SGHRS, CDR2 YFSETQ. CDR3 nucleotides: TGCGCCAGCAGCCTGGGGACAGCGAACACCGGGGAGCTGTTTTTT. The encoded protein is CASSLGTANTGELFF. Supplemented by reference TRBV5-1 and TRBJ2-2, the full variable domain reads KAGVTQTPRYLIKTRGQQVTLSCSPISGHRSVSWYQQTPGQGLQFLFEYFSETQRNKGNFPGRFSGRQFSNSRSEMNVSTLELGDSALYLCASSLGTANTGELFFGEGSRLTVL.

V gene TRBV5-6 combines with J gene TRBJ1-1; D is undetermined. The V gene lost 1 base and the J gene lost 7 bases, with 5 bases spanning the gap. The CDR3 contains 11 residues. From germline, CDR1 is SGHDT and CDR2 YYEEEE. The CDR3 DNA sequence: TGTGCCAGCAGCTTGATAGATGAAGCTTTCTTT. Encoded protein: CASSLIDEAFF.

This clone occurred a few times. This chain connects TRBV10-1 to TRBJ2-5, with a possible D match to TRBD2 (6 bases). Germline V lookup: CDR1 WNHNN, CDR2 SYGVQD (reference sequence). This CDR3 comprises 13 residues. V was trimmed by 8 bases and J by 5 bases, leaving 15 bases between them. This chain's CDR3 is CASSPGVKETQYF. Here the CDR3 DNA reads TGCGCCAGCTCACCGGGAGTAAAGGAGACCCAGTACTTC.

The rearrangement uses TRBV18 and TRBJ1-1; D is unclear. CDR3 length: 16 residues. CDR1 KGHSH and CDR2 LQKENI come from the germline V gene. V was pared by 3 bases and J by 3 bases, with 17 bases between. The CDR3 DNA sequence: TGTGCCAGCTCACCCGGTAGGCGGGCGAGGTACACTGAAGCTTTCTTT. It yields the protein CASSPGRRARYTEAFF. Drawing the rest from reference TRBV18 and TRBJ1-1, the complete variable domain is NAGVMQNPRHLVRRRGQEARLRCSPMKGHSHVYWYRQLPEEGLKFMVYLQKENIIDESGMPKERFSAEFPKEGPSILRIQQVVRGDSAAYFCASSPGRRARYTEAFFGQGTRLTVV.

The gene calls are TRBV5-1 and TRBJ1-3; D not certain. Germline-derived CDR1 and CDR2 are SGHRS and YFSETQ. V was pared by 0 bases and J by 1 base, with 8 bases between. The CDR3 totals 15 residues. This CDR3 is CASSLEQISGNTIYF. In DNA form, the CDR3 reads TGCGCCAGCAGCTTGGAACAAATTTCTGGAAACACCATATATTTT.

The J gene is TRBJ1-6, the V gene TRBV5-1; 10 bases are shared with TRBD1. In germline, CDR1 is SGHRS, CDR2 YFSETQ. The CDR3 sequence is 16 residues long. Trimming took 0 bases from V and 9 from J; bases not matched to a gene: 6. The CDR3 here is CASSLAGQGYGSPLHF. The CDR3 bases are TGCGCCAGCAGCTTGGCGGGACAGGGGTATGGTTCACCCCTCCACTTT.

The chain is built from TRBV7-6 and TRBJ2-5, with 7 bases matching TRBD1. V was pared by 10 bases and J by 5 bases, with 16 bases of the junction left unmatched. This CDR3 is built from 15 residues. Looked up from germline, CDR1 is SGHVS and CDR2 is FNYEAQ. Written as DNA, the CDR3 is TGTGCCACCCTTCCGGGACAGAAAGTTGGGGAGACCCAGTACTTC. As protein: CATLPGQKVGETQYF.

J is TRBJ2-1 and V is TRBV7-3; 9 positions agree with TRBD2. Germline V gene lookup returns CDR1 SGHTA and CDR2 FQGTGA. This CDR3 region has 15 residues. After removal of 2 bases from V and 4 bases from J, the junction contained 3 bases not matched to a gene. CDR3 nucleotides: TGTGCCAGCAGCTTATCTAGCGGGGATTACAATGAGCAGTTCTTC. As protein: CASSLSSGDYNEQFF. The whole variable domain, filled in from reference TRBV7-3 and TRBJ2-1, reads GAGVSQTPSNKVTEKGKYVELRCDPISGHTALYWYRQSLGQGPEFLIYFQGTGAADDSGLPNDRFFAVRPEGSVSTLKIQRTERGDSAVYLCASSLSSGDYNEQFFGPGTRLTVL.

The chain has TRBV29-1 and TRBJ2-5; 10 bases align to TRBD2. The CDR3 spans 14 residues. Germline values: CDR1 SQVTM, CDR2 ANQGSEA. V lost 4 bases, J lost 2 bases, and 4 bases stayed unmatched. The CDR3 loop is CSVVPSGGQETQYF. CDR3 DNA: TGCAGCGTTGTGCCTAGCGGGGGACAAGAGACCCAGTACTTC.

The rearrangement joins TRBV6-5 to TRBJ1-2, with 9 bases aligning to TRBD1. CDR3 length: 15 amino acids. V lost 6 bases and J lost 4; bases outside the gene matches: 9. Germline assignment: CDR1 MNHEY and CDR2 SVGAGI. The CDR3 sequence: CASRIQTGGVYGYTF. The DNA for the CDR3 is TGTGCCAGCAGGATACAGACAGGGGGGGTCTATGGCTACACCTTC.

This chain uses TRBV10-3 with TRBJ2-3; D uncertain. The CDR3 covers 15 residues. Germline V gene sequence: CDR1 ENHRY, CDR2 SYGVKD. Deletions cut 11 bases from V and 1 base from J, with 19 bases between. CDR3 nucleotides: TGTGCCGAAGAAGAGGCGTTGGCGGGCACAGATACGCAGTATTTT. Its protein is CAEEEALAGTDTQYF.

The gene calls are TRBV9 and TRBJ1-2, with a weak D call TRBD1 (6 bases). The CDR3 length is 14 residues. Germline V gives CDR1 SGDLS, CDR2 YYNGEE. V shed 4 bases and J shed 2 bases, with 12 bases lying between them. For the CDR3, the DNA is TGTGCCAGCAGCCTCCGGGACACGAACTATGGCTACACCTTC. Its translation: CASSLRDTNYGYTF.

The chain has TRBV20-1 and TRBJ1-2; 7 nucleotides align to TRBD1. The CDR3 has 13 amino acids. V lost 3 bases to trimming and J lost 0 bases; unmatched junction nucleotides: 1. Germline CDR1 reads DFQATT; CDR2 reads SNEGSKA (reference sequence). The CDR3 spells CSASRGPNYGYTF. CDR3 bases: TGCAGTGCTAGTAGGGGGCCTAACTATGGCTACACCTTC.

This clone was found once. The CDR3 here is CASSLGGTAELFF. As DNA, the CDR3 is TGTGCCAGCAGCTTAGGGGGGACGGCTGAGTTGTTCTTC. This rearrangement joins TRBV7-3 to TRBJ2-1, with D possibly TRBD2 on 6 matching bases. CDR1 SGHTA and CDR2 FQGTGA come from the germline V gene. Trimming took off 2 bases at V and 15 bases at J, with 17 bases between the two ends. CDR3 size: 13 residues.

The chain joins TRBV18 to TRBJ1-1; tentative D call: TRBD1 (5 bases). Germline values: CDR1 KGHSH, CDR2 LQKENI. CDR3 length: 14 amino acids. The V end was cut by 6 bases, the J end by 1 base, with 12 bases between. CDR3 coding DNA: TGTGCCAGCTCCCCAGTGACAGCGAACACTGAAGCTTTCTTT. It translates to CASSPVTANTEAFF.

The rearrangement joins TRBV2 to TRBJ2-3; 7 bases are shared with TRBD2. Per the germline V gene, CDR1 is SNHLY and CDR2 is FYNNEI. Trimming removed 3 bases from V and 1 base from J; junction bases left unmatched: 4. CDR3 length: 15 residues. The CDR3 here is CASSDAGVGTDTQYF. The CDR3 nucleotides are TGTGCCAGCAGTGACGCGGGGGTGGGCACAGATACGCAGTATTTT.